This T cell receptor (beta chain) originates from a study of Ad26.COV2.S vaccination and SARS-CoV-2 variants. Described treatment: some 19 received Ad26.COV2.S at low or high dose, single or two shots; about 5 received placebo; per-sample allocation not given. Day 63 after the first vaccine or placebo injection was the time point for sampling. The donor's status was that of an adult aged 18-55 years in Boston. This clone was seen a single time. Method: immunoSEQ multiplex PCR; TCRdb's copy keeps in-frame clones and lacks some. The sample has about 440,000 clones; 90% are singletons. Germline loops: CDR1 SGHAT, CDR2 FQNNGV. Trimming left V 2 bases short and J 0 bases short, with 13 bases between. The CDR3 has 17 amino acids.

This TCR was recovered from a person between 18 and 65 years old who received the Ad26.COV2.S COVID-19 vaccine or a placebo. J is TRBJ2-2 and V is TRBV11-2, with D perhaps matching TRBD2 (6 bases). Sequenced here: peripheral blood, sampled in a trial of Ad26.COV2.S vaccine versus placebo. The CDR3 here is CASSLRSAGPNTGELFF. The CDR3 nucleotides read TGTGCCAGCAGCTTAAGATCCGCGGGGCCGAACACCGGGGAGCTGTTTTTT.